These T cell receptor beta chains were read from a single sample in a study of cytomegalovirus exposure and HLA in healthy donors. Sequencing was performed with immunoSEQ multiplex PCR; in TCRdb, only in-frame clones are kept and a portion is missing. The sample yields approximately 44,000 clones, about 88% seen once. The sequencing input was PBMCs. The receptors come from a woman between 25 and 40 years old in good health and CMV-seronegative. Each CDR3 is given with its conserved first and last residue. Fields, in order: D gene, J gene, clone size, V gene, CDR3 DNA, CDR3 protein. D genes are given only for firm matches. Part of the rows lack a size; the others show once, few, many or a class for expanded clones.

. | TRBJ2-5 | . | TRBV7-9 | TGTGCCAGCAGCGACAGATTGGAGACCCAGTACTTC | CASSDRLETQYF
. | TRBJ1-1 | . | TRBV9 | TGTGCCAGCAGCGTAGGGTTAGGGAAGGGGTTTGGGGCTGAAGCTTTCTTT | CASSVGLGKGFGAEAFF
. | TRBJ1-5 | . | TRBV2 | TGTGCCAGCAGGGGTAGGGGGTTAGGCAATCAGCCCCAGCATTTT | CASRGRGLGNQPQHF
. | TRBJ2-7 | once | TRBV29-1 | TGCAGCGTCCTCCGGGACTCCCCCGGGCAGTACTTC | CSVLRDSPGQYF
. | TRBJ2-7 | . | TRBV6-5 | TGTGCCAGCAGCCCGAACGAGGGCGAGCAGTACTTC | CASSPNEGEQYF
TRBD1 | TRBJ1-4 | . | TRBV4-3 | TGCGCCAGCAGCCAAGATACCTGGACAGGGGCAGAAAAACTGTTTTTT | CASSQDTWTGAEKLFF
TRBD2 | TRBJ2-2 | . | TRBV19 | TGTGCCAGTAGTCTCCGGACTAGCGGGTTCACCCCGAACACCGGGGAGCTGTTTTTT | CASSLRTSGFTPNTGELFF
TRBD1 | TRBJ1-4 | . | TRBV4-3 | TGCGCCAGCAGTCCGGGACAGGGGGTCGAAAAACTGTTTTTT | CASSPGQGVEKLFF
TRBD1 | TRBJ2-7 | . | TRBV11-2 | TGTGCCAGCAGCTTAACAGGGGTGGCTAACTACGAGCAGTACTTC | CASSLTGVANYEQYF
. | TRBJ2-5 | . | TRBV28 | TGTGCCAGCAGTTTAGTTGGCAGGGGAGAGACCCAGTACTTC | CASSLVGRGETQYF
. | TRBJ1-2 | . | TRBV21-1 | TGTGCCAGCAGCAAAGAGGAAGTGAGGGAGGGAGGCTATGGCTACACCTTC | CASSKEEVREGGYGYTF
. | TRBJ2-7 | . | TRBV23-1 | TGCGCCAGCAGTCAAACACAGGGCATTCCGACCTACGAGCAGTACTTC | CASSQTQGIPTYEQYF
. | TRBJ2-7 | . | TRBV4-2 | TGTGCCAGCAGCCAAGGGGAGACCTACGAGCAGTACTTC | CASSQGETYEQYF
. | TRBJ2-5 | . | TRBV6-6 | TGTGCCAGCAGTTACGGGGGCGCGGTAGAGACCCAGTACTTC | CASSYGGAVETQYF
. | TRBJ2-7 | . | TRBV11-2 | TGTGCCAGCAGCTTAGGGAAAGTGCTGGAGCGGTACTTC | CASSLGKVLERYF
. | TRBJ2-7 | . | TRBV28 | TGTGCCAGCAGTATCGGGAGCTCCTACGAGCAGTACTTC | CASSIGSSYEQYF
. | TRBJ1-2 | . | TRBV6-6 | TGTGCCAGCAGTCCCTCAGGGGATCATCGCTATGGCTACACCTTC | CASSPSGDHRYGYTF
TRBD2 | TRBJ2-2 | . | TRBV27 | TGTGCCAGCCGGCGGGGGGGGGCTGTCGGGGAGCTGTTTTTT | CASRRGGAVGELFF
. | TRBJ2-5 | . | TRBV7-3 | TGTGCCAGCAGCCCGTCGGGGTTAATTCAAGAGACCCAGTACTTC | CASSPSGLIQETQYF
. | TRBJ2-3 | . | TRBV7-3 | TGTGCCAGCAGCCCCTCGACTAGAGGAGATACGCAGTATTTT | CASSPSTRGDTQYF
TRBD2 | TRBJ2-7 | once | TRBV4-1 | TGCGCCAGCAGCCCCCTAGGGGGGCCTAGACTAGCGGGAACGCCCTACGAGCAGTACTTC | CASSPLGGPRLAGTPYEQYF
. | TRBJ1-1 | . | TRBV6-5 | TGTGCCAGCAGAACACAGGGAGAAGCTTTCTTT | CASRTQGEAFF
. | TRBJ1-1 | . | TRBV6-4 | TGTGCCAGCAGTGAACGAAGAGACACTGAAGCTTTCTTT | CASSERRDTEAFF
. | TRBJ2-7 | . | TRBV27 | TGTGCCAGCAGTTATTCCCCAGACGAGCAGTACTTC | CASSYSPDEQYF
. | TRBJ1-3 | . | TRBV5-1 | TGCGCCAGCAGCCTGGCAGGGTTTGGAAACACCATATATTTT | CASSLAGFGNTIYF
. | TRBJ2-5 | . | TRBV5-4 | TGTGCCAGCAGCTTTGGCAGGTACCAAGAGACCCAGTACTTC | CASSFGRYQETQYF
. | TRBJ1-1 | few | TRBV9 | TGTGCCAGCAGCGTATTTAGGAACACTGAAGCTTTCTTT | CASSVFRNTEAFF